This T cell receptor beta chain was identified during a study of beta chain features in type 1 diabetes. Study as a whole: Across all samples, fewer than 120,000,000 sorted cells were examined.

To note about this clone: Other nucleotide sequences in the sample specify the same CDR3.

TCRB transcripts that were expressed got sequenced, as all of the isolated RNA had been reverse transcribed. About 3.57 million reads per sample were averaged for naive, central memory and regulatory samples. Here immunoSEQ multiplex PCR was the method, and the copy in TCRdb shows in-frame clones only, minus some. The data show about 330,000 clones, approximately 9.9% seen once. The germline gives CDR1 GTSNPN, CDR2 SVGIG (reference sequence). V was cut by 4 bases and J by 0 bases, with 7 bases left in between. The CDR3 sequence is 12 residues long. Sequencing was carried out using naive CD4+ T cells from blood. V and J are TRBV30 and TRBJ2-7, with D maybe TRBD2 (5 bases). The receptor's source is a woman in her thirties in good health. CDR3 protein: CAWTSGSYEQYF. The CDR3 DNA reads TGTGCCTGGACGAGCGGCTCCTACGAGCAGTACTTC.